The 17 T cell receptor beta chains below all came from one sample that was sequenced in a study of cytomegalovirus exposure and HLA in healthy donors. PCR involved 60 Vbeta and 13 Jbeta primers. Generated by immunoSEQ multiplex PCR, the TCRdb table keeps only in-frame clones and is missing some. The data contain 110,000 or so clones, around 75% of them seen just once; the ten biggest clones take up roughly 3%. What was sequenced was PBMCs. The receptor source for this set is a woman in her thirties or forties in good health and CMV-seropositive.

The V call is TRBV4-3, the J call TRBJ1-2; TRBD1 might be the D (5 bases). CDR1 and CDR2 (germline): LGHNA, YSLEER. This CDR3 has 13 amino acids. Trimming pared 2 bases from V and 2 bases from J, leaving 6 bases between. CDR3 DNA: TGCGCCAGCAGCCAAACAGGAAACTATGGCTACACCTTC. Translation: CASSQTGNYGYTF.

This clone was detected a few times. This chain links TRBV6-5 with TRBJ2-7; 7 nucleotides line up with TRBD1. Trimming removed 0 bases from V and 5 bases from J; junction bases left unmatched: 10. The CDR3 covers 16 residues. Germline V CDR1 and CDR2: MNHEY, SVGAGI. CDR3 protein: CASSYSATGFGDEQYF. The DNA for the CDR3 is TGTGCCAGCAGTTACTCCGCGACAGGGTTTGGAGACGAGCAGTACTTC.

The CDR3 sequence: CATSREGQTDNYGYTF. The CDR3 DNA sequence: TGTGCCACCAGCAGAGAGGGGCAGACGGACAACTATGGCTACACCTTC. The chain couples TRBV15 to TRBJ1-2; tentative D call: TRBD1 (5 bases). The CDR3 sequence is 16 residues long. From germline, CDR1 is LNHNV and CDR2 YYDKDF (reference sequence). Trimming took off 0 bases at V and 2 bases at J, with 13 bases between the two ends.

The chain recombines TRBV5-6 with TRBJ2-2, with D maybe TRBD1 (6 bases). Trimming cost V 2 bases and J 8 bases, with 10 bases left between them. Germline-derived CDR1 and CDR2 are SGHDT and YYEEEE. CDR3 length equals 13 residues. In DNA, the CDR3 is TGTGCCAGCAGCTTTGCAGGGGTGGGGGAGCTGTTTTTT. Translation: CASSFAGVGELFF.

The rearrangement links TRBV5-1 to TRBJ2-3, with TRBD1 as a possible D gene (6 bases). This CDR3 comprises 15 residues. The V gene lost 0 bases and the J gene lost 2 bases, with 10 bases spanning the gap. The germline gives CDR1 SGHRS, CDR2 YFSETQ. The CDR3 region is CASSLAQGSTDTQYF. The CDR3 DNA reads TGCGCCAGCAGCTTGGCACAGGGTTCCACAGATACGCAGTATTTT.

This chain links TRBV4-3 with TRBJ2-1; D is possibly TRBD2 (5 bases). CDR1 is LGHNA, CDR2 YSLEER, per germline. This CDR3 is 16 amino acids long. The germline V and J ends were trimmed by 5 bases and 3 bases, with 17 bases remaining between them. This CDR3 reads CASSYTSAPGYNEQFF. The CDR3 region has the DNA TGCGCCAGCAGCTACACTAGTGCGCCGGGCTACAATGAGCAGTTCTTC.

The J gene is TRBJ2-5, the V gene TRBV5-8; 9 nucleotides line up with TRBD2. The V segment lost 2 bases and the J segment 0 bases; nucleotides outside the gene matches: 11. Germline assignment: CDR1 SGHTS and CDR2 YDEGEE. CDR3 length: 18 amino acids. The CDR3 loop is CASSFLPRLAVYQETQYF. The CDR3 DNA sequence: TGTGCCAGCAGCTTCCTACCACGACTAGCGGTGTACCAAGAGACCCAGTACTTC.

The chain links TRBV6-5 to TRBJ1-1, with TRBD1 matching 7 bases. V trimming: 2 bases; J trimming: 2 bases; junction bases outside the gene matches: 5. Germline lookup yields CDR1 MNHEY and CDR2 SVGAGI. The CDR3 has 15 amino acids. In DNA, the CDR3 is TGTGCCAGCAGTTACGGCAGGGGGAAAAACACTGAAGCTTTCTTT. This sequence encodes CASSYGRGKNTEAFF.

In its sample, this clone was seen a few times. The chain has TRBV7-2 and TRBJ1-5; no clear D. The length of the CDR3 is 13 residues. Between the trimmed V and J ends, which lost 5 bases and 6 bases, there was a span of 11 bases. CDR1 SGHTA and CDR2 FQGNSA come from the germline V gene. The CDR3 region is CASSPSAIQPQHF. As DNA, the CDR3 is TGTGCCAGCAGCCCTAGTGCGATTCAGCCCCAGCATTTT. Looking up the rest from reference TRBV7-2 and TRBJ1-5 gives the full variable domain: GAGVSQSPSNKVTEKGKDVELRCDPISGHTALYWYRQSLGQGLEFLIYFQGNSAPDKSGLPSDRFSAERTGGSVSTLTIQRTQQEDSAVYLCASSPSAIQPQHFGDGTRLSIL.

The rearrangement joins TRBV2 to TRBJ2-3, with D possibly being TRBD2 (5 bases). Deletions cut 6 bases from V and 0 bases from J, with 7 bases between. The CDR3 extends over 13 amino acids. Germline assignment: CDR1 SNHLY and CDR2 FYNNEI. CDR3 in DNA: TGTGCCAGCAGAGAGGGAAGCACAGATACGCAGTATTTT. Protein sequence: CASREGSTDTQYF.

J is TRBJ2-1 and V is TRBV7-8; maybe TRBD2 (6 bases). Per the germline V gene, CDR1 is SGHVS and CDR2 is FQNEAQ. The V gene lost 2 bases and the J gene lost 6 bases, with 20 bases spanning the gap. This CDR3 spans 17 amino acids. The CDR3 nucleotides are TGTGCCAGCAGCTTACGTCCAGGGACCGGCGGGATCAATGAGCAGTTCTTC. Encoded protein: CASSLRPGTGGINEQFF.

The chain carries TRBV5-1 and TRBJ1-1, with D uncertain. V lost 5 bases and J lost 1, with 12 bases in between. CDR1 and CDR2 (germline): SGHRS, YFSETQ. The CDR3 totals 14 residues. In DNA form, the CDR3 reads TGCGCCAGCAGTGCTGAAGGAGGGAACACTGAAGCTTTCTTT. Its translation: CASSAEGGNTEAFF.

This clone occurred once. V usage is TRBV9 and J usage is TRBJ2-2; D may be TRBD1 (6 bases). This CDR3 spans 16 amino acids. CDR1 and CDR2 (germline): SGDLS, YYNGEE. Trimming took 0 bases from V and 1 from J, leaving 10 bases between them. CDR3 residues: CASSVGGTQNTGELFF. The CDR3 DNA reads TGTGCCAGCAGCGTAGGGGGGACACAGAACACCGGGGAGCTGTTTTTT.

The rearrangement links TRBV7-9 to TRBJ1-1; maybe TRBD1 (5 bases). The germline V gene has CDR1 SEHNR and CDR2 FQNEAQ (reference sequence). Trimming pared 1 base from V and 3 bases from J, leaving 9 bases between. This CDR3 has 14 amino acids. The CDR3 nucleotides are TGTGCCAGCAGCTTAGGGTCCAGGGACACTGAAGCTTTCTTT. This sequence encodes CASSLGSRDTEAFF.

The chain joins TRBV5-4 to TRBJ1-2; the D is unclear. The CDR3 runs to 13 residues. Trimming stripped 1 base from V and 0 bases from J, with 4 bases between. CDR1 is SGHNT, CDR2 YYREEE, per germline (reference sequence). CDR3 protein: CASSLPANYGYTF. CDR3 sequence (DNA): TGTGCCAGCAGCTTGCCGGCTAACTATGGCTACACCTTC.

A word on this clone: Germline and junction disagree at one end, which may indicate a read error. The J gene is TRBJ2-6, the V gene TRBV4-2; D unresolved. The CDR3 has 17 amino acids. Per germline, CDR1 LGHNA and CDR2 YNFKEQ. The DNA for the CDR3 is TGTGCCAGCACCCAAGGGCTAGGTTCTCCGGGGGCCAACGTCCTGACTTTC. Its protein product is CASTQGLGSPGANVLTF.

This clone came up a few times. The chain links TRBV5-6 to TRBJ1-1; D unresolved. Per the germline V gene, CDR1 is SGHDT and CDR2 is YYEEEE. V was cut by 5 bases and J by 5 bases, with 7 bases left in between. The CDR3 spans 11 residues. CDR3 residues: CASRFGTEAFF. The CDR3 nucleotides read TGTGCCAGCAGGTTCGGGACTGAAGCTTTCTTT.